The 32 T cell receptor beta chains below come from one sample, sequenced in a study of PD-L1 blockade in urothelial cancer (dated by TCRdb to about 2017). Libraries were built with the immunoSEQ multiplex PCR assay. Held by TCRdb, this immuneACCESS table contains in-frame sequences only and omits some clones. Under half of the omission traces to an unresolved V gene where checked; the cause of the rest is unknown. Here the sample has about 100,000 clones; approximately 91% occur a single time. The ten largest clones capture just over 0.9% of the sample. Material: PBMCs, obtained around atezolizumab (anti-PD-L1) treatment. Receptors were obtained from a woman older than 75 with urothelial cancer.

V is TRBV6-5 and J is TRBJ1-1; D is possibly TRBD1 (5 bases). This CDR3 region has 14 residues. Between the trimmed V and J ends, which lost 5 bases and 0 bases, there was a span of 10 bases. Germline CDR1 MNHEY, CDR2 SVGAGI. The CDR3 DNA reads as TGTGCCAGCAGTCAGAGACAGCTGAACACTGAAGCTTTCTTT. It specifies CASSQRQLNTEAFF.

This clone was seen a single time. The chain joins TRBV5-1 to TRBJ2-1; 10 bases are shared with TRBD2. The V gene end was trimmed by 1 base and the J gene end by 8 bases; junction bases not matched to a gene: 3. Germline loops: CDR1 SGHRS, CDR2 YFSETQ. This CDR3 is built from 14 residues. Here the CDR3 DNA reads TGCGCCAGCAGCTTGCCTAGCGGGAGTGATGAGCAGTTCTTC. Translated: CASSLPSGSDEQFF. Looking up the rest from reference TRBV5-1 and TRBJ2-1 gives the full variable domain: KAGVTQTPRYLIKTRGQQVTLSCSPISGHRSVSWYQQTPGQGLQFLFEYFSETQRNKGNFPGRFSGRQFSNSRSEMNVSTLELGDSALYLCASSLPSGSDEQFFGPGTRLTVL.

The chain carries TRBV2 and TRBJ1-1; tentatively, D is TRBD1 (5 bases). V lost 0 bases to trimming and J lost 0 bases, with 11 bases between them. Germline V gene sequence: CDR1 SNHLY, CDR2 FYNNEI. The CDR3 spans 16 residues. CDR3 protein: CASSEAGTFMNTEAFF. CDR3 bases: TGTGCCAGCAGTGAAGCGGGGACTTTCATGAACACTGAAGCTTTCTTT.

The chain is built from TRBV10-1 and TRBJ2-3; D might be TRBD2 (7 bases). V was pared by 9 bases and J by 2 bases, with 12 bases between. CDR1 is WNHNN and CDR2 is SYGVQD in the germline V gene (reference sequence). This CDR3 has 13 amino acids. The CDR3 DNA reads TGCGCCAGTGGGGGGGGCAACACAGATACGCAGTATTTT. Translating it yields CASGGGNTDTQYF.

V gene TRBV6-4 combines with J gene TRBJ2-3, with no clear D. Germline V gives CDR1 MRHNA, CDR2 SNTAGT. V shed 6 bases and J shed 8 bases, with 15 bases lying between them. This CDR3 spans 13 amino acids. CDR3 in DNA: TGTGCCAGCAGCGAGGAAACGAGAAGTACGCAGTATTTT. Its translation: CASSEETRSTQYF.

The chain joins TRBV21-1 to TRBJ2-3; the table gives TRBD2 as D, unverified against the DNA. TRBV21-1 corresponds to a pseudogene. This CDR3 contains 12 residues. The CDR3 coding sequence is TGTGCCAGCAGTGGAGGCGCAGATACGCAGTATTTT. Translated, it gives CASSGGADTQYF.

The chain carries TRBV27 and TRBJ2-5, with TRBD2 matching 16 bases. CDR3 length: 19 residues. Unmatched junction bases numbered 11, after V lost 4 bases and J lost 3 bases. Germline CDR1 is MNHEY and CDR2 is SMNVEV (reference sequence). The CDR3 is CASSSPRGLAGGGEETQYF. The CDR3 DNA is TGTGCCAGCAGTTCGCCAAGGGGACTAGCGGGAGGGGGAGAAGAGACCCAGTACTTC.

This clone was seen a single time. This chain links TRBV19 with TRBJ2-5; D call uncertain. The CDR3 is made up of 13 amino acids. Germline loops: CDR1 LNHDA, CDR2 SQIVND (reference sequence). V was trimmed by 4 bases and J by 2 bases, leaving 8 bases between them. CDR3 region: CASSTTPQETQYF. The CDR3 DNA reads TGTGCCAGTAGTACAACACCACAAGAGACCCAGTACTTC.

The genes are TRBV15 and TRBJ2-7, with TRBD1 identical over 10 bases. CDR3 length: 15 amino acids. V gave up 0 bases and J gave up 5 bases; unmatched junction bases: 4. Germline-derived CDR1 and CDR2 are LNHNV and YYDKDF (reference sequence). DNA of the CDR3: TGTGCCACCAGCAGAGATCGGGGACAGGGGAACGAGCAGTACTTC. It codes for CATSRDRGQGNEQYF.

The CDR3 sequence is CASSLTGSGLNTEAFF. The CDR3, as DNA: TGTGCCAGCAGCTTGACAGGGAGTGGGTTGAACACTGAAGCTTTCTTT. This chain links TRBV7-3 with TRBJ1-1; 7 bases match TRBD1. This CDR3 spans 16 amino acids. The J segment lost 0 bases and the V segment lost 3 bases, leaving 7 bases of the junction unmatched. Germline lookup yields CDR1 SGHTA and CDR2 FQGTGA.

The CDR3 sequence is CAISDRDRGRFGGYTF. As DNA, the CDR3 is TGTGCCATCAGTGATAGGGACAGGGGCAGGTTTGGTGGCTACACCTTC. The chain combines TRBV10-3 with TRBJ1-2; 10 bases map to TRBD1. The germline V gene encodes CDR1 ENHRY and CDR2 SYGVKD. V was clipped by 3 bases and J by 7 bases; unmatched bases: 11. CDR3 length: 16 residues.

The chain uses TRBV27 and TRBJ2-7; 7 bases line up with TRBD1. Germline lookup yields CDR1 MNHEY and CDR2 SMNVEV (reference sequence). J was trimmed by 1 base and V by 0 bases; bases with no gene match: 3. The CDR3 has 15 residues. CDR3 amino acids: CASSLSGTVSYEQYF. The CDR3 DNA follows: TGTGCCAGCAGTTTATCTGGGACAGTATCCTACGAGCAGTACTTC.

This rearrangement joins TRBV5-8 to TRBJ2-2; TRBD1 agrees at 10 bases. The junction had 3 bases not matched to a gene; V was cut back by 0 bases and J by 4 bases. The CDR3 is 16 residues long. The germline CDR1 and CDR2 sequences are SGHTS and YDEGEE. The CDR3 region is CASSLDGQGGTGELFF. DNA of the CDR3: TGTGCCAGCAGCTTGGATGGACAGGGGGGCACCGGGGAGCTGTTTTTT.

The CDR3 nucleotides read TGCACCAGCAGCCACGATACCGGGACTAGCGGGATCCAAGAGACCCAGTACTTC. This gives the protein CTSSHDTGTSGIQETQYF. The J gene is TRBJ2-5, the V gene TRBV1; the DNA was not compared with TRBD2, the D call given in the table. TRBV1 is a recognized pseudogene. The CDR3 sequence is 18 residues long.

CDR3 coding DNA: TGTGCCAGCAGTGAATATCGACAGGGTGGTGGCTACACCTTC. Protein: CASSEYRQGGGYTF. The chain joins TRBV6-1 to TRBJ1-2; 7 bases map to TRBD1. V shed 2 bases, J shed 7 bases, and the junction held 7 bases outside the gene matches. The CDR3 loop spans 14 amino acids. In germline, CDR1 is MNHNS, CDR2 SASEGT.

The V call is TRBV7-9, the J call TRBJ1-5; weak D call: TRBD1 (6 bases). Germline CDR1 and CDR2: SEHNR and FQNEAQ (reference sequence). The CDR3 is 13 amino acids. V was clipped by 5 bases and J by 6 bases, with 11 bases between them. CDR3 sequence: CASSRQAGQPQHF. As DNA, the CDR3 is TGTGCCAGCAGCCGACAGGCTGGTCAGCCCCAGCATTTT.

CDR3 region: CASSYRGKQYF. The CDR3 DNA reads as TGTGCCAGCAGTTACCGAGGGAAGCAGTATTTT. V gene TRBV6-5 combines with J gene TRBJ2-3, with D possibly TRBD2 on 5 matching bases. CDR1 and CDR2 (germline): MNHEY, SVGAGI. V was trimmed by 2 bases and J by 11 bases, leaving 8 bases between them. This CDR3 is 11 amino acids long.

The rearrangement links TRBV28 to TRBJ1-5, with TRBD1 matching 7 bases. Trimming took 5 bases from V and 2 from J; bases not matched to a gene: 6. Germline V lookup: CDR1 MDHEN, CDR2 SYDVKM. This CDR3 has 15 amino acids. CDR3 sequence reads: CASSPSTGRNQPQHF. CDR3 DNA sequence: TGTGCCAGCAGTCCATCGACAGGGCGCAATCAGCCCCAGCATTTT.

This chain joins TRBV30 and TRBJ2-3; the match to TRBD1 covers 8 bases. Losses at the gene ends were 2 bases for V and 9 bases for J; bases not matched to a gene: 4. CDR1 GTSNPN and CDR2 SVGIG come from the germline V gene (reference sequence). The CDR3 runs to 12 residues. The CDR3, as DNA: TGTGCCTGGAGTTTGACAGGGGACACGCAGTATTTT. It translates to CAWSLTGDTQYF.

As regards this clone: Other nucleotide sequences in the sample specify the same CDR3. V gene TRBV9 combines with J gene TRBJ2-1, with TRBD2 matching 7 bases. The length of the CDR3 is 15 residues. V shed 0 bases and J 4 bases; nucleotides not matched to a gene: 4. Germline V gives CDR1 SGDLS, CDR2 YYNGEE. CDR3 coding DNA: TGTGCCAGCAGCGTAGCTGGCGGGAGTTACAATGAGCAGTTCTTC. It yields the protein CASSVAGGSYNEQFF.

This chain connects TRBV6-1 to TRBJ1-4; TRBD1 agrees at 7 bases. This CDR3 contains 14 residues. Germline CDR1 reads MNHNS; CDR2 reads SASEGT. V shed 6 bases, J shed 8 bases, and the junction held 9 bases outside the gene matches. The CDR3 sequence: CASRAQGSWEKLFF. The CDR3 coding sequence is TGTGCCAGCAGGGCACAGGGGAGTTGGGAAAAACTGTTTTTT.

The sample holds many counts of this clone. This chain uses TRBV27 with TRBJ2-2; 8 bases match TRBD1. CDR1 MNHEY and CDR2 SMNVEV come from the germline V gene (reference sequence). The CDR3 runs 17 residues. The trim removed 4 bases at V and 0 bases at J, leaving 7 bases unmatched. The CDR3 DNA reads as TGTGCCAGCAGTTCCCCCGACAGGGGCGCGAACACCGGGGAGCTGTTTTTT. It encodes CASSSPDRGANTGELFF.

The chain uses TRBV20-1 and TRBJ2-1; D unresolved. The germline V gene has CDR1 DFQATT and CDR2 SNEGSKA (reference sequence). This CDR3 is 11 amino acids long. Trimming pared 0 bases from V and 8 bases from J, leaving 5 bases between. The CDR3: CSARESYEQFF. CDR3 DNA sequence: TGCAGTGCTAGAGAGTCCTATGAGCAGTTCTTC.

V is TRBV19 and J is TRBJ1-1; D possibly corresponds to TRBD1 (5 bases). CDR3 length: 13 residues. Trimming removed 9 bases from V and 11 bases from J, with 22 bases in between. Germline CDR1 is LNHDA and CDR2 is SQIVND (reference sequence). Here the CDR3 DNA reads TGTGCCAGCGGCGGCAGGGCCTCGCTCGAGGCTTTCTTT. It translates to CASGGRASLEAFF.

The V call is TRBV28, the J call TRBJ2-2; possible D gene TRBD1, 6 bases. CDR3 length: 19 residues. Trimming took 6 bases from V and 6 from J, leaving 29 bases between them. Germline-derived CDR1 and CDR2 are MDHEN and SYDVKM. The CDR3: CASRLLTGTLSLVPGELFF. The CDR3 DNA reads as TGTGCCAGCAGACTCCTTACCGGGACACTCTCCCTAGTCCCCGGGGAGCTGTTTTTT.

This clone was seen a single time. V and J are TRBV4-2 and TRBJ1-3, with 11 bases identical to TRBD1. Germline CDR1 and CDR2: LGHNA and YNFKEQ. V lost 0 bases and J lost 3; bases outside the gene matches: 4. The CDR3 runs to 17 residues. For the CDR3, the DNA is TGTGCCAGCAGCCAAGAAGGACAGGGGGCTGTTGGAAACACCATATATTTT. Protein product: CASSQEGQGAVGNTIYF.

The rearrangement joins TRBV28 to TRBJ1-4; TRBD1 agrees at 10 bases. The CDR3 totals 15 residues. V was clipped by 6 bases and J by 8 bases; unmatched bases: 9. The germline V gene has CDR1 MDHEN and CDR2 SYDVKM. CDR3 sequence (DNA): TGTGCCAGCAGACGGGGACAGGGGATAGAGGAAAAACTGTTTTTT. It is translated as CASRRGQGIEEKLFF.

The chain combines TRBV2 with TRBJ2-7; 11 nucleotides line up with TRBD2. The CDR3 loop spans 15 amino acids. The germline gives CDR1 SNHLY, CDR2 FYNNEI. V shed 7 bases, J shed 0 bases, and the junction held 5 bases outside the gene matches. Here the CDR3 DNA reads TGTGCCAGCACCAGACTAGCGGGAATCTCCTACGAGCAGTACTTC. Amino acids: CASTRLAGISYEQYF.

V usage is TRBV21-1 and J usage is TRBJ2-2; the table assigns TRBD2, which was not confirmed against the DNA. TRBV21-1 is described as a pseudogene. This CDR3 is built from 14 residues. The DNA for the CDR3 is TGTGCCAGCGTCGCTCCGGGGGGCCCCGGGGAGCTGTTTTTT. Its translation is CASVAPGGPGELFF.

The rearrangement joins TRBV7-9 to TRBJ2-7; 10 nucleotides line up with TRBD1. V gave up 4 bases and J gave up 2 bases; unmatched junction bases: 5. CDR3 size: 15 residues. Per the germline V gene, CDR1 is SEHNR and CDR2 is FQNEAQ (reference sequence). The chain's CDR3 is CASSSRQGATYEQYF. DNA for the CDR3: TGTGCCAGCAGCTCGAGACAGGGGGCTACCTACGAGCAGTACTTC.

V is TRBV28 and J is TRBJ2-7; 8 positions match TRBD1. CDR1 MDHEN and CDR2 SYDVKM come from the germline V gene. CDR3 size: 14 residues. Trimming took 4 bases from V and 7 from J; bases not matched to a gene: 9. In DNA form, the CDR3 reads TGTGCCAGCAGTTCAAGGACAGGGAAGAGGGAGCAGTACTTC. Translating it yields CASSSRTGKREQYF.

The J gene is TRBJ2-3, the V gene TRBV10-1; TRBD2 is a possible D gene (6 bases). V lost 5 bases and J lost 1, with 10 bases in between. Germline V gene data show CDR1 as WNHNN and CDR2 as SYGVQD (reference sequence). CDR3 size: 14 residues. The CDR3 here is CASSRRAGTDTQYF. The CDR3 bases are TGCGCCAGCAGTCGGAGGGCCGGCACAGATACGCAGTATTTT.